Below, 5 T cell receptor beta chains from the same sample are listed, as sequenced in a study of blood T cell repertoires in COVID-19. The assay was immunoSEQ multiplex PCR, and TCRdb's table has in-frame clones only and misses some. The sample records 250,000 or so clones, approximately 84% being singletons. Sequencing used PBMCs or T cells enriched from blood (not recorded which). The receptors derive from a man aged 35 to 55 who had recovered from COVID-19.

The chain links TRBV4-3 to TRBJ2-7; 7 nucleotides line up with TRBD1. V dropped 4 bases and J dropped 0; count of bases not matched to a gene: 3. CDR1 is LGHNA and CDR2 is YSLEER in the germline V gene. The CDR3 extends over 14 amino acids. The CDR3 nucleotides read TGCGCCAGCAGCCCCCAGGGGGACTCCTACGAGCAGTACTTC. This encodes CASSPQGDSYEQYF.

The gene calls are TRBV6-5 and TRBJ1-1; unclear D gene. CDR1 is MNHEY and CDR2 is SVGAGI in the germline V gene. V gave up 0 bases and J gave up 5 bases, with 10 bases separating them. This CDR3 spans 14 amino acids. CDR3 bases: TGTGCCAGCAGTTACTCCGATCGGGGAACTGAAGCTTTCTTT. It is translated as CASSYSDRGTEAFF.

V is TRBV30 and J is TRBJ2-5, with TRBD2 identical over 10 bases. V lost 3 bases and J lost 1; bases outside the gene matches: 5. This CDR3 is 15 amino acids long. Germline values: CDR1 GTSNPN, CDR2 SVGIG (reference sequence). The CDR3 nucleotides are TGTGCCTGGAGGCCGGGACTAGCGAGCCAAGAGACCCAGTACTTC. This encodes CAWRPGLASQETQYF.

The rearrangement links TRBV7-8 to TRBJ2-7; D ambiguous. This CDR3 is built from 15 residues. CDR1 is SGHVS, CDR2 FQNEAQ, per germline. Trimming pared 1 base from V and 5 bases from J, leaving 15 bases between. In DNA form, the CDR3 reads TGTGCCAGCAGCTTAGGGCCTTACGGGTACAACGAGCAGTACTTC. Translation: CASSLGPYGYNEQYF.

CDR3 sequence (DNA): TGTGCCAGCAGCCAGGGACATGGCAATCAGCCCCAGCATTTT. Its translation is CASSQGHGNQPQHF. The chain joins TRBV3-1 (or the pseudogene TRBV3-2) to TRBJ1-5; maybe TRBD1 (6 bases). V was trimmed by 3 bases and J by 2 bases, leaving 8 bases between them. CDR1 and CDR2 (germline): LGHDT, YNNKEL (reference sequence). The CDR3 sequence is 14 residues long.